The 14 T cell receptor beta chains below all came from one sample that was sequenced in a study of cytomegalovirus exposure and HLA in healthy donors. The PCR was carried out with 60 Vbeta primers and 13 Jbeta primers. Clones were read by immunoSEQ multiplex PCR, and TCRdb kept only the in-frame ones, dropping some. The data show more than 150,000 clones, approximately 80% seen once. Sequencing was performed on PBMCs. The receptors derive from a man between 18 and 35 years old in good health and CMV-seronegative.

This clone came up a few times. The chain uses TRBV11-2 and TRBJ2-5; no clear D. In germline, CDR1 is SGHAT, CDR2 FQNNGV. CDR3 length: 14 amino acids. The V and J ends lost 3 bases and 1 base respectively, with 9 bases between them. CDR3 in DNA: TGTGCCAGCAGCTTTTGGGCCGGCCAAGAGACCCAGTACTTC. It is translated as CASSFWAGQETQYF.

This rearrangement joins TRBV2 to TRBJ2-1; 7 bases agree with TRBD2. The V segment lost 3 bases and the J segment 1 base; nucleotides outside the gene matches: 6. Germline V gives CDR1 SNHLY, CDR2 FYNNEI. The CDR3 is 16 residues long. CDR3 nucleotide sequence: TGTGCCAGCAGTGAGGGCCGGGGGGTTTCCTACAATGAGCAGTTCTTC. Protein sequence: CASSEGRGVSYNEQFF.

This chain joins TRBV29-1 and TRBJ2-3; 11 positions match TRBD2. This CDR3 contains 13 residues. From germline, CDR1 is SQVTM and CDR2 ANQGSEA. The junction had 3 bases not matched to a gene; V was cut back by 7 bases and J by 3 bases. DNA for the CDR3: TGCAGCGGAAGACTAGCGGGGACAGATACGCAGTATTTT. Translation: CSGRLAGTDTQYF.

This sequence joins TRBV7-9 and TRBJ2-1; 11 bases align to TRBD1. The CDR3 has 15 residues. With V trimmed by 5 bases and J by 7 bases, 7 bases remained unmatched. Per germline, CDR1 SEHNR and CDR2 FQNEAQ (reference sequence). The CDR3 protein is CASSAGQGAENEQFF. The DNA for the CDR3 is TGTGCCAGCAGCGCCGGACAGGGGGCAGAAAATGAGCAGTTCTTC.

The rearrangement links TRBV10-3 to TRBJ2-3; D possibly corresponds to TRBD1 (6 bases). The CDR3 is 12 amino acids. Deletions cut 3 bases from V and 5 bases from J, with 6 bases between. Germline assignment: CDR1 ENHRY and CDR2 SYGVKD. The CDR3: CAISEQGDTQYF. In DNA, the CDR3 is TGTGCCATCAGTGAACAGGGAGATACGCAGTATTTT.

The V call is TRBV19, the J call TRBJ1-2; 8 positions agree with TRBD1. The germline V gene has CDR1 LNHDA and CDR2 SQIVND (reference sequence). This CDR3 is built from 16 residues. With 6 bases clipped from V and 5 bases from J, the junction kept 14 bases outside the gene matches. The CDR3: CASSSPGQAPRYGYTF. As DNA, the CDR3 is TGTGCCAGTAGCTCACCGGGACAGGCGCCAAGGTATGGCTACACCTTC.

The chain has TRBV9 and TRBJ2-3, with 7 bases that match TRBD2. CDR1 and CDR2 (germline): SGDLS, YYNGEE. This CDR3 has 16 residues. V lost 0 bases to trimming and J lost 1 base; unmatched junction nucleotides: 5. The CDR3 spells CASSVGSGDRTDTQYF. The CDR3 nucleotides read TGTGCCAGCAGCGTAGGGAGCGGGGACCGCACAGATACGCAGTATTTT.

The chain has TRBV18 and TRBJ2-7; TRBD2 agrees at 11 bases. Trimming cost V 4 bases and J 5 bases; bases outside gene matches: 4. The CDR3 runs to 14 residues. The germline gives CDR1 KGHSH, CDR2 LQKENI. CDR3 DNA: TGTGCCAGCTCACTGACTAGCGGGGACCACGAGCAGTACTTC. It yields the protein CASSLTSGDHEQYF.

The chain joins TRBV9 to TRBJ2-1; D is unclear. Germline lookup yields CDR1 SGDLS and CDR2 YYNGEE. The CDR3 runs to 12 residues. Trimming removed 2 bases from V and 3 bases from J, with 3 bases in between. Here the CDR3 DNA reads TGTGCCAGCAGCGTCTTCTACAATGAGCAGTTCTTC. Protein: CASSVFYNEQFF.

J is TRBJ2-7 and V is TRBV28; 9 positions match TRBD1. J lost 4 bases, V lost 6 bases, and 7 bases had no gene match. CDR1 is MDHEN and CDR2 is SYDVKM in the germline V gene. The CDR3 sequence is 14 residues long. The CDR3 reads CASSPTGGQYEQYF. The CDR3 DNA follows: TGTGCCAGCAGCCCTACAGGGGGCCAGTACGAGCAGTACTTC.

For this clone: This specimen includes other DNA sequences encoding the same CDR3. J is TRBJ1-1 and V is TRBV2, with D uncertain. There are 13 residues in the CDR3. The V gene's germline CDR1 is SNHLY and CDR2 FYNNEI. V was cut by 9 bases and J by 0 bases, with 11 bases left in between. CDR3 in amino acids: CASREIMNTEAFF. The CDR3 DNA reads TGTGCCAGTCGGGAGATCATGAACACTGAAGCTTTCTTT.

The chain links TRBV28 to TRBJ2-7; a possible D gene is TRBD2 (6 bases). CDR1 is MDHEN and CDR2 is SYDVKM in the germline V gene. Deletions cut 5 bases from V and 2 bases from J, with 13 bases between. The CDR3 has 14 amino acids. In DNA form, the CDR3 reads TGTGCCAGCAGTCAGGGAGGACTAACCTACGAGCAGTACTTC. It specifies CASSQGGLTYEQYF.

The chain has TRBV9 and TRBJ1-1; 8 nucleotides agree with TRBD1. The V segment lost 3 bases and the J segment 3 bases; nucleotides outside the gene matches: 1. The CDR3 contains 13 residues. Germline lookup yields CDR1 SGDLS and CDR2 YYNGEE. Written as DNA, the CDR3 is TGTGCCAGCAGCGCCAGGGGGCACACTGAAGCTTTCTTT. Translating gives CASSARGHTEAFF.

J is TRBJ1-2 and V is TRBV5-6, with D possibly matching TRBD1 (6 bases). This CDR3 is 14 amino acids long. CDR1 and CDR2 (germline): SGHDT, YYEEEE. V was trimmed by 4 bases and J by 7 bases, leaving 17 bases between them. CDR3 coding DNA: TGTGCCAGCAGCCTAAGGGGGGGTGAAGTTGGCTACACCTTC. This codes for CASSLRGGEVGYTF.